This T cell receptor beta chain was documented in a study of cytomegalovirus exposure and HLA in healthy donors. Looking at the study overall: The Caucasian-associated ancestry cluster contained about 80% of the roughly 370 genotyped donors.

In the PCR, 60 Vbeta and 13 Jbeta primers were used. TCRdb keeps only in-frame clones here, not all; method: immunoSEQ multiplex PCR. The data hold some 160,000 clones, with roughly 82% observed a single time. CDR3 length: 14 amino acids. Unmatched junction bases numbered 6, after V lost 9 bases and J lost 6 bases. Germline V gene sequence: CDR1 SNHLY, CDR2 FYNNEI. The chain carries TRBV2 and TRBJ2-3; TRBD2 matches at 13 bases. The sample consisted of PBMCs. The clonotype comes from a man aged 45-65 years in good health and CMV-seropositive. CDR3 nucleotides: TGTGCCAGTCGTACTAGCGGGAGGGTCGATACGCAGTATTTT. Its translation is CASRTSGRVDTQYF.